These 26 T cell receptor beta chains were sequenced from one sample in a study of response to subunit inactivated influenza vaccine. One entry per CDR3 protein, called by TCRdb with MiXCR from the RT-PCR reads. The sample lists 150,000 to 200,000 distinct CDR3 sequences, roughly a tenth seen once, with about an eighth in the top ten. The sequencing here drew on non-naive T cells sorted from PBMCs, taken roughly 45 days after vaccination. The receptors here all came from a middle-aged man who received an inactivated influenza vaccine.

This clonotype was seen a single time. The chain joins TRBV20-1 to TRBJ2-7; D may be TRBD1 or TRBD2 (5 bases each). Trimming left V 6 bases short and J 4 bases short, with 16 bases between. This CDR3 has 13 amino acids. Germline CDR1 reads DFQATT; CDR2 reads SNEGSKA (reference sequence). This CDR3 reads CSAQGDRGYEQYF. CDR3 DNA sequence: TGCAGTGCCCAGGGTGACCGAGGGTACGAGCAGTACTTC.

The table lists this clonotype with a few counts. This chain uses TRBV11-2 with TRBJ1-1; D gene unclear. In germline, CDR1 is SGHAT, CDR2 FQNNGV. The CDR3 is made up of 15 amino acids. Trimming took 4 bases from V and 0 from J, leaving 12 bases between them. CDR3 in amino acids: CASSSWTAMNTEAFF. The CDR3 DNA follows: TGTGCCAGCAGCTCGTGGACTGCGATGAACACTGAAGCTTTCTTT.

This clonotype was seen only a few times. This chain connects TRBV5-1 to TRBJ2-3; 13 nucleotides match TRBD2. CDR1 is SGHRS and CDR2 is YFSETQ in the germline V gene. The CDR3 runs to 17 residues. V lost 0 bases and J lost 3; bases outside the gene matches: 4. For the CDR3, the DNA is TGCGCCAGCAGCTTGGATACTAGCGGGAGGGTGACAGATACGCAGTATTTT. This sequence encodes CASSLDTSGRVTDTQYF.

This clonotype was observed a handful of times. The chain has TRBV5-1 and TRBJ2-7; D possibly corresponds to TRBD1 (8 bases). The CDR3 has 15 amino acids. CDR1 is SGHRS, CDR2 YFSETQ, per germline. The ends were cut back, 4 bases at V and 2 bases at J, with 16 bases in the middle. CDR3 DNA sequence: TGCGCCAGCAGCCCCGACAGGGGAGGGACCTACGAGCAGTACTTC. As protein: CASSPDRGGTYEQYF.

This clonotype was recorded many times. The chain uses TRBV4-3 and TRBJ2-7; 10 nucleotides line up with TRBD1. Germline CDR1 reads LGHNA; CDR2 reads YSLEER. V shed 8 bases, J shed 6 bases, and the junction held 10 bases outside the gene matches. The CDR3 covers 14 residues. Here the CDR3 reads CASSPDRGRGEQYF. The CDR3 DNA sequence: TGCGCCAGCTCCCCCGACAGGGGGCGCGGCGAGCAGTACTTC.

This clonotype has more than one count but fewer than ten. This rearrangement joins TRBV6-1 to TRBJ2-1; either TRBD1 or TRBD2 may supply D (6 bases each). The ends were cut back, 1 base at V and 5 bases at J, with 21 bases in the middle. The CDR3 has 18 residues. CDR1 is MNHNS, CDR2 SASEGT, per germline. The chain's CDR3 is CASSEVGGLRYLNNEQFF. CDR3 DNA sequence: TGTGCCAGCAGTGAAGTCGGGGGCCTACGATATTTAAACAATGAGCAGTTCTTC.

This clonotype was recorded many times. CDR3 nucleotides: TGTGCCAGCAGTTTATCCCCAGCTAGCGGAACCTACGAGCAGTACTTC. This sequence encodes CASSLSPASGTYEQYF. V is TRBV27 and J is TRBJ2-7, with 7 bases fitting TRBD2. V shed 0 bases and J 2 bases; nucleotides not matched to a gene: 7. In germline, CDR1 is MNHEY, CDR2 SMNVEV (reference sequence). The CDR3 totals 16 residues.

This clonotype was counted many times. The chain is built from TRBV5-1 and TRBJ2-1, with TRBD2 identical over 10 bases. Per germline, CDR1 SGHRS and CDR2 YFSETQ. Trimming removed 3 bases from V and 0 bases from J; junction bases left unmatched: 3. The CDR3 totals 16 residues. This CDR3 reads CASSSSGGSSYNEQFF. CDR3 DNA sequence: TGCGCCAGCAGCTCTAGCGGGGGAAGCTCCTACAATGAGCAGTTCTTC.

This clonotype was found a few times. As DNA, the CDR3 is TGTGCCATCAGTGGACTAGCGGGGTCCACAGATACGCAGTATTTT. It yields the protein CAISGLAGSTDTQYF. The chain employs TRBV10-3 and TRBJ2-3, with 11 bases matching TRBD2. The CDR3 length is 15 residues. V lost 4 bases, J lost 2 bases, and 2 bases stayed unmatched. Germline V CDR1 and CDR2: ENHRY, SYGVKD.

This chain uses TRBV28 with TRBJ1-5; a weak D match, TRBD1 (5 bases). With 2 bases removed from V and 9 bases from J, the gap between germline ends came to 14 bases. This CDR3 contains 14 residues. Germline CDR1 reads MDHEN; CDR2 reads SYDVKM. CDR3 residues: CASSLSGRGWPQHF. The CDR3 bases are TGTGCCAGCAGTTTAAGCGGTAGGGGATGGCCCCAGCATTTT.

This clonotype appeared a few times. The chain links TRBV5-4 to TRBJ2-3; possibly TRBD2 for D (6 bases). This CDR3 has 15 amino acids. Per germline, CDR1 SGHNT and CDR2 YYREEE (reference sequence). V lost 1 base to trimming and J lost 4 bases, with 13 bases between them. CDR3 amino acids: CASSLRRGKPDTQYF. The DNA of the CDR3 is TGTGCCAGCAGCTTGCGTCGGGGGAAGCCAGATACGCAGTATTTT.

The table lists this clonotype with many counts. The chain links TRBV12-3 or TRBV12-4 to TRBJ2-3; TRBD2 might be the D (6 bases). Trimming cost V 10 bases and J 4 bases, with 15 bases left between them. This CDR3 is built from 13 residues. The DNA for the CDR3 is TGTGCCACCGCCTTGCGGGGAGCAGATACGCAGTATTTT. The encoded protein is CATALRGADTQYF.

The chain couples TRBV5-4 to TRBJ2-3; D unclear. Trimming removed 0 bases from V and 4 bases from J, with 6 bases in between. Germline values: CDR1 SGHNT, CDR2 YYREEE (reference sequence). The CDR3 sequence is 13 residues long. The CDR3 here is CASSLDYSDTQYF. For the CDR3, the DNA is TGTGCCAGCAGCTTGGACTATTCAGATACGCAGTATTTT.

This clonotype was seen a few times. V and J are TRBV27 and TRBJ1-6; the D is unclear. Germline values: CDR1 MNHEY, CDR2 SMNVEV (reference sequence). The CDR3 extends over 14 amino acids. V dropped 2 bases and J dropped 4 bases, with 6 bases sitting between them. The CDR3 coding sequence is TGTGCCAGCAGTTTAAGTTTATATAATTCACCCCTCCACTTT. Protein: CASSLSLYNSPLHF.

This clonotype qualifies as medium-sized. The rearrangement links TRBV5-1 to TRBJ1-1; D gene ambiguous. V was clipped by 4 bases and J by 4 bases, with 11 bases between them. Germline loops: CDR1 SGHRS, CDR2 YFSETQ. This CDR3 has 13 amino acids. CDR3 DNA sequence: TGCGCCAGCAGCCCGCGGGGTCCCACTGAAGCTTTCTTT. It yields the protein CASSPRGPTEAFF.

This clonotype was picked up many times. The V gene is TRBV6-5, the J gene TRBJ2-3; D is possibly TRBD2 (5 bases). In germline, CDR1 is MNHEY, CDR2 SVGAGI. The CDR3 covers 15 residues. Trimming stripped 0 bases from V and 4 bases from J, with 11 bases between. For the CDR3, the DNA is TGTGCCAGCAGTTACTCAAGGGAGCGTGCAGATACGCAGTATTTT. This translates into CASSYSRERADTQYF.

This clonotype has a handful of counts. The rearrangement joins TRBV13 to TRBJ2-7, with D tentatively TRBD1 (6 bases). Germline V gene sequence: CDR1 PRHDT, CDR2 FYEKMQ (reference sequence). Between the trimmed V and J ends, which lost 2 bases and 2 bases, there was a span of 13 bases. CDR3 length equals 15 residues. The chain's CDR3 is CASSLIGGRTYEQYF. The CDR3 DNA reads as TGTGCCAGCAGCTTAATAGGGGGACGGACCTACGAGCAGTACTTC.

CDR3 bases: TGCAGTGCTAGCGGGGACAGACAAGAGACCCAGTACTTC. This translates into CSASGDRQETQYF. This chain connects TRBV20-1 to TRBJ2-5; 7 bases map to TRBD1. The CDR3 spans 13 residues. V lost 3 bases, J lost 2 bases, and 3 bases stayed unmatched. CDR1 is DFQATT, CDR2 SNEGSKA, per germline (reference sequence).

There are a few counts of this clonotype. The rearrangement uses TRBV3-1 and TRBJ2-7; 8 bases agree with TRBD2. The junction had 4 bases not matched to a gene; V was cut back by 1 base and J by 2 bases. This CDR3 comprises 15 residues. Per the germline V gene, CDR1 is LGHDT and CDR2 is YNNKEL (reference sequence). In nucleotides, the CDR3 is TGTGCCAGCAGCCAAGCCGGGGGACTAGCCTACGAGCAGTACTTC. The encoded protein is CASSQAGGLAYEQYF.

The chain uses TRBV2 and TRBJ2-1; 8 bases map to TRBD2. Germline V CDR1 and CDR2: SNHLY, FYNNEI. This CDR3 is 15 amino acids long. The V gene end was trimmed by 3 bases and the J gene end by 2 bases; junction bases not matched to a gene: 3. CDR3 coding DNA: TGTGCCAGCAGTGACGGCGGGGGGCCCTACAATGAGCAGTTCTTC. Translated, it gives CASSDGGGPYNEQFF.

This clonotype was observed a handful of times. V gene TRBV7-3 combines with J gene TRBJ2-1; TRBD2 agrees at 12 bases. The germline V gene encodes CDR1 SGHTA and CDR2 FQGTGA. The CDR3 contains 16 residues. The V segment lost 5 bases and the J segment 16 bases; nucleotides outside the gene matches: 18. CDR3 loop: CASSHPHTTSGSLAFF. The CDR3 DNA is TGTGCCAGCAGCCACCCTCATACGACTAGCGGGAGTTTGGCTTTCTTC.

In this sample, this clonotype turned up a few times. The V and J genes are TRBV4-1 and TRBJ1-4; 7 positions agree with TRBD1. Germline V CDR1 and CDR2: MGHRA, YSYEKL. CDR3 length: 16 residues. V lost 0 bases and J lost 7; bases outside the gene matches: 8. The DNA of the CDR3 is TGCGCCAGCAGCCAAGAGAGTACAGGGGTAGGTGAAAAACTGTTTTTT. Amino acid sequence: CASSQESTGVGEKLFF.

Comments on this clonotype: Compared with germline, one end of the junction differs, possibly owing to a read error. V usage is TRBV18 and J usage is TRBJ2-1; 14 bases align to TRBD2. The CDR3 is 16 residues long. The germline CDR1 and CDR2 sequences are KGHSH and LQKENI. The CDR3 DNA reads as TGTGCCAGCTCACCAGGAACCGGACTAGCGGGAGGCTTATGGGTCTTC. It translates to CASSPGTGLAGGLWVF.

This clonotype was seen at least ten times. The chain recombines TRBV29-1 with TRBJ2-5; D ambiguous. The CDR3 is 11 residues long. V shed 6 bases and J shed 4 bases, with 9 bases lying between them. Germline assignment: CDR1 SQVTM and CDR2 ANQGSEA. The CDR3 nucleotides read TGCAGCGTCTTGTTGTCAGAGACCCAGTACTTC. Amino acids: CSVLLSETQYF.

This clonotype was counted ten times or more. This chain links TRBV29-1 with TRBJ2-3; 7 nucleotides line up with TRBD1. Germline V lookup: CDR1 SQVTM, CDR2 ANQGSEA. The CDR3 is made up of 14 amino acids. The J segment lost 0 bases and the V segment lost 6 bases, leaving 6 bases of the junction unmatched. The CDR3 sequence is CSVGQPASTDTQYF. The CDR3 nucleotides are TGCAGCGTGGGACAGCCCGCTAGCACAGATACGCAGTATTTT.

The chain employs TRBV7-2 and TRBJ2-6, with D perhaps assigned TRBD1 or TRBD2 (5 bases each). Trimming removed 0 bases at V and 4 bases at J, with 16 bases between. CDR1 is SGHTA, CDR2 FQGNSA, per germline. CDR3 length equals 18 residues. The CDR3 reads CASSLARGGFSGANVLTF. CDR3 coding DNA: TGTGCCAGCAGCTTAGCACGGGGCGGATTCTCGGGGGCCAACGTCCTGACTTTC.